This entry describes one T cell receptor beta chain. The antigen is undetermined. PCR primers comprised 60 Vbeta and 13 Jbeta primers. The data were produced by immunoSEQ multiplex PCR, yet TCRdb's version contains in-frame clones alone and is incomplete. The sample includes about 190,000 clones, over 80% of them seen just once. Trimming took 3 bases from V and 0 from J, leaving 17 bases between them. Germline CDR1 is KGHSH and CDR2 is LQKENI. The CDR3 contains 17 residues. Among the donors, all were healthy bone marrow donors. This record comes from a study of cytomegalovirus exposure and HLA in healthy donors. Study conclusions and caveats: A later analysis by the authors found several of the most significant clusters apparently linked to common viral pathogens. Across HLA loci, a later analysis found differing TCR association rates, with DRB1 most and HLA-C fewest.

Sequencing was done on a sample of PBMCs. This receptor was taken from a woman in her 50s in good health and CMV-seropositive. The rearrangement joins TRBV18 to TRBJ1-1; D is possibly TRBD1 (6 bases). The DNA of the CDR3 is TGTGCCAGCTCACCGGTCACACCGGGACACTTGAACACTGAAGCTTTCTTT. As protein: CASSPVTPGHLNTEAFF. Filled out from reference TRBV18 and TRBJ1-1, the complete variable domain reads NAGVMQNPRHLVRRRGQEARLRCSPMKGHSHVYWYRQLPEEGLKFMVYLQKENIIDESGMPKERFSAEFPKEGPSILRIQQVVRGDSAAYFCASSPVTPGHLNTEAFFGQGTRLTVV.